Each of the 10 T cell receptor beta chains below was sequenced from the same sample in a study of vaccination and CD4 T cells after COVID-19. Sequence data for DNA of cultured CD4+ T cells were generated by the Oncomine TCR Beta short-read assay. TCRdb passed the PCR reads through MiXCR, listing each CDR3 protein once. The sample includes some 15,000 distinct CDR3 sequences, more than 40% of them seen just once. For these TCRs, the target antigens are not known. Treatment denoted: approximately 9-day PBMC culture with coronavirus spike peptide pools or control peptides (ViraFEST assay). The sequenced material came from cultured CD4+ T cells from blood. These receptors came from a human donor with COVID-19.

The rearrangement joins TRBV5-1 to TRBJ1-1, with a tentative D call TRBD1 (5 bases). Germline values: CDR1 SGHRS, CDR2 YFSETQ. V shed 5 bases and J shed 2 bases, with 19 bases lying between them. The CDR3 sequence is 16 residues long. The CDR3 DNA reads as TGCGCCAGCAGTCCAGGACCGACTACAGGAAACACTGAAGCTTTCTTT. It specifies CASSPGPTTGNTEAFF.

Here the CDR3 reads CASSFDRLTYEQYF. CDR3 DNA: TGTGCCAGCAGTTTCGACCGCCTCACCTACGAGCAGTACTTC. The chain links TRBV27 to TRBJ2-7, with D hard to call. V lost 3 bases, J lost 2 bases, and 11 bases lay in between. Germline V gene data show CDR1 as MNHEY and CDR2 as SMNVEV (reference sequence). The CDR3 is made up of 14 amino acids.

The chain employs TRBV6-2 or TRBV6-3 and TRBJ1-1, with TRBD1 matching over 8 bases. CDR3 length: 13 amino acids. Trimming at V came to 2 bases and at J to 6 bases, leaving 2 bases not matched to a gene. In germline, CDR1 is MNHEY, CDR2 SVGEGT. CDR3 nucleotide sequence: TGTGCCAGCAGTTACCGGACAGGGTCTGAAGCTTTCTTT. Residues: CASSYRTGSEAFF.

The chain carries TRBV10-1 and TRBJ2-5; 8 nucleotides agree with TRBD2. CDR3 length: 13 residues. V shed 4 bases and J 3 bases; nucleotides not matched to a gene: 1. Germline loops: CDR1 WNHNN, CDR2 SYGVQD (reference sequence). The chain's CDR3 is CASSVSGKETQYF. In DNA form, the CDR3 reads TGCGCCAGCAGTGTTAGCGGGAAAGAGACCCAGTACTTC.

V is TRBV20-1 and J is TRBJ2-1, with TRBD1 as a possible D gene (5 bases). The CDR3 runs to 10 residues. CDR1 and CDR2 (germline): DFQATT, SNEGSKA (reference sequence). CDR3 residues: CPTQDLQQFF. The DNA for the CDR3 is TGCCCAACACAGGACCTACAGCAGTTCTTC.

The rearrangement uses TRBV5-1 and TRBJ1-1; D is undetermined. The germline gives CDR1 SGHRS, CDR2 YFSETQ. The CDR3 contains 15 residues. The V gene lost 0 bases and the J gene lost 6 bases, with 15 bases spanning the gap. The DNA of the CDR3 is TGCGCCAGCAGCTTGGCAATAACGGAAGGCGCTGAAGCTTTCTTT. This sequence encodes CASSLAITEGAEAFF.

The V call is TRBV6-2 or TRBV6-3, the J call TRBJ1-5, with TRBD1 identical over 11 bases. Germline CDR1 and CDR2: MNHEY and SVGEGT. After removal of 4 bases from V and 4 bases from J, the junction contained 9 bases not matched to a gene. The CDR3 runs 17 residues. The CDR3 nucleotides are TGTGCCAGCAGTTCGTTTTTCCGGGACAGGGGGAATCAGCCCCAGCATTTT. This sequence encodes CASSSFFRDRGNQPQHF.

This clonotype is termed large. J is TRBJ1-6 and V is TRBV11-3, with D hard to call. The CDR3 spans 13 residues. V shed 0 bases and J shed 7 bases, with 4 bases lying between them. From germline, CDR1 is SGHNT and CDR2 YENEEA. CDR3 loop: CASSLERNSPLHF. CDR3 nucleotides: TGTGCCAGCAGCTTAGAAAGAAATTCACCCCTCCACTTT.

A few counts support this clonotype. The chain recombines TRBV20-1 with TRBJ2-3; 7 bases are shared with TRBD2. The germline V gene has CDR1 DFQATT and CDR2 SNEGSKA (reference sequence). After removal of 1 base from V and 1 base from J, the junction contained 2 bases not matched to a gene. This CDR3 comprises 14 residues. The DNA of the CDR3 is TGCAGTGCTAGAGGCAGCGGGGGCACAGATACGCAGTATTTT. It specifies CSARGSGGTDTQYF.

V usage is TRBV19 and J usage is TRBJ2-7; D is ambiguous. The CDR3 has 18 amino acids. Trimming took 1 base from V and 0 from J, leaving 19 bases between them. Germline-derived CDR1 and CDR2 are LNHDA and SQIVND (reference sequence). The CDR3, as DNA: TGTGCCAGTAGTATAGCAGAATGGACCGCGTTCTCCTCCTACGAGCAGTACTTC. Amino acids: CASSIAEWTAFSSYEQYF.